These T cell receptor beta chains were read from a single sample in a study of PD-L1 blockade in urothelial cancer. Generated by immunoSEQ multiplex PCR, the TCRdb table keeps only in-frame clones and is missing some. The sample holds around 100,000 clones, about 90% seen once. The source was PBMCs, collected around atezolizumab (anti-PD-L1) treatment. The receptors here all came from an elderly woman with urothelial cancer. The CDR3 runs from the conserved cysteine through the conserved F or W. A D gene is named only where the DNA matches it firmly. Clone size, where shown, is once, few, many, or a class for clones that have expanded.

d_gene: -; j_gene: TRBJ1-3; abundance: -; v_gene: TRBV5-4; CDR3aa: CASSPPGTGNTIYF; CDR3nt: TGTGCCAGCAGCCCCCCAGGGACTGGAAACACCATATATTTT
d_gene: TRBD2; j_gene: TRBJ2-7; abundance: -; v_gene: TRBV9; CDR3aa: CASSAPAGRGEQYF; CDR3nt: TGTGCCAGCAGCGCCCCAGCGGGAAGGGGCGAGCAGTACTTC
d_gene: -; j_gene: TRBJ1-3; abundance: -; v_gene: TRBV5-4; CDR3aa: CASSLGGGGNTIYF; CDR3nt: TGTGCCAGCAGCTTGGGGGGAGGTGGAAACACCATATATTTT
d_gene: -; j_gene: TRBJ2-6; abundance: -; v_gene: TRBV10-3; CDR3aa: CAISESIGRSGANVLTF; CDR3nt: TGTGCCATCAGTGAGTCGATTGGGCGCTCTGGGGCCAACGTCCTGACTTTC
d_gene: -; j_gene: TRBJ1-5; abundance: -; v_gene: TRBV6-6; CDR3aa: CASSYSAASNQPQHF; CDR3nt: TGTGCCAGCAGTTACTCGGCCGCTAGCAATCAGCCCCAGCATTTT
d_gene: -; j_gene: TRBJ2-3; abundance: -; v_gene: TRBV6-1; CDR3aa: CASSASTFAGTQYF; CDR3nt: TGTGCCAGCAGTGCCTCTACGTTCGCGGGGACGCAGTATTTT
d_gene: TRBD1; j_gene: TRBJ1-2; abundance: -; v_gene: TRBV4-1; CDR3aa: CASNNGGGKYGYTF; CDR3nt: TGCGCCAGCAACAACGGAGGGGGCAAATATGGCTACACCTTC
d_gene: -; j_gene: TRBJ2-1; abundance: -; v_gene: TRBV27; CDR3aa: CASRGGVYHGGRDNEQFF; CDR3nt: TGTGCCAGCAGAGGGGGGGTGTATCATGGTGGTAGGGACAATGAGCAGTTCTTC
d_gene: -; j_gene: TRBJ1-3; abundance: -; v_gene: TRBV6-1; CDR3aa: CASSRGSSLGNTIYF; CDR3nt: TGTGCCAGCAGTCGCGGATCGTCCCTTGGAAACACCATATATTTT
d_gene: TRBD1; j_gene: TRBJ2-1; abundance: -; v_gene: TRBV19; CDR3aa: CASSPRDRGAKNEQFF; CDR3nt: TGTGCCAGTAGTCCGAGGGACAGGGGAGCGAAGAATGAGCAGTTCTTC
d_gene: TRBD2; j_gene: TRBJ2-1; abundance: few; v_gene: TRBV9; CDR3aa: CASSVANSGPYNEQFF; CDR3nt: TGTGCCAGCAGCGTAGCGAATAGCGGGCCGTACAATGAGCAGTTCTTC
d_gene: TRBD2; j_gene: TRBJ2-3; abundance: once; v_gene: TRBV2; CDR3aa: CASRLAGTPDTQYF; CDR3nt: TGTGCCAGCAGACTAGCGGGAACTCCAGATACGCAGTATTTT
d_gene: -; j_gene: TRBJ1-1; abundance: few; v_gene: TRBV6-1; CDR3aa: CASSEFKAFF; CDR3nt: TGTGCCAGCAGTGAGTTTAAAGCTTTCTTT
d_gene: TRBD2; j_gene: TRBJ2-7; abundance: -; v_gene: TRBV30; CDR3aa: CAWTLLAGGPYEQYF; CDR3nt: TGTGCCTGGACCTTACTAGCGGGAGGCCCCTACGAGCAGTACTTC
d_gene: TRBD2; j_gene: TRBJ2-7; abundance: -; v_gene: TRBV11-2; CDR3aa: CASSVHPSGRIGGYEQYF; CDR3nt: TGTGCCAGCAGCGTACATCCTAGCGGGAGGATTGGGGGCTACGAGCAGTACTTC
d_gene: -; j_gene: TRBJ2-5; abundance: -; v_gene: TRBV5-1; CDR3aa: CASSLTDTRETQYF; CDR3nt: TGCGCCAGCAGCTTGACAGATACTCGGGAGACCCAGTACTTC
d_gene: TRBD1; j_gene: TRBJ1-2; abundance: -; v_gene: TRBV2; CDR3aa: CASSVEGQQLYGYTF; CDR3nt: TGTGCCAGCAGTGTTGAGGGACAGCAACTCTATGGCTACACCTTC
d_gene: -; j_gene: TRBJ1-3; abundance: -; v_gene: TRBV5-1; CDR3aa: CASSPDSSPGNTIYF; CDR3nt: TGCGCCAGCAGCCCGGACAGCTCCCCTGGAAACACCATATATTTT
d_gene: TRBD1; j_gene: TRBJ1-1; abundance: -; v_gene: TRBV7-8; CDR3aa: CASSLAGDRKAFF; CDR3nt: TGTGCCAGCAGCTTAGCCGGGGACAGGAAAGCTTTCTTT
d_gene: TRBD2; j_gene: TRBJ2-2; abundance: -; v_gene: TRBV7-7; CDR3aa: CASSPGLAKNTGELFF; CDR3nt: TGTGCCAGCAGCCCGGGACTAGCCAAGAACACCGGGGAGCTGTTTTTT
d_gene: TRBD1; j_gene: TRBJ2-1; abundance: -; v_gene: TRBV5-1; CDR3aa: CASSSDRGSVEQFF; CDR3nt: TGCGCCAGCAGCTCGGACAGGGGGAGCGTTGAGCAGTTCTTC
d_gene: -; j_gene: TRBJ1-1; abundance: -; v_gene: TRBV5-4; CDR3aa: CASSPRVNTEAFF; CDR3nt: TGTGCCAGCAGCCCACGGGTTAACACTGAAGCTTTCTTT
d_gene: -; j_gene: TRBJ1-1; abundance: -; v_gene: TRBV5-6; CDR3aa: CASSLYYGGIGTEAFF; CDR3nt: TGTGCCAGCAGCTTGTATTACGGGGGGATCGGCACTGAAGCTTTCTTT
d_gene: -; j_gene: TRBJ1-1; abundance: -; v_gene: TRBV7-3; CDR3aa: CASSLMGGNTEAFF; CDR3nt: TGTGCCAGCAGCTTAATGGGGGGGAACACTGAAGCTTTCTTT
d_gene: -; j_gene: TRBJ1-1; abundance: -; v_gene: TRBV4-1; CDR3aa: CASSHPLRSLETEAFF; CDR3nt: TGCGCCAGCAGCCATCCATTAAGAAGCCTCGAAACTGAAGCTTTCTTT
d_gene: -; j_gene: TRBJ1-1; abundance: -; v_gene: TRBV9; CDR3aa: CASSTREGEAFF; CDR3nt: TGTGCCAGCAGCACGAGGGAGGGTGAAGCTTTCTTT
d_gene: -; j_gene: TRBJ2-3; abundance: once; v_gene: TRBV5-1; CDR3aa: CASSLGGGSVTDTQYF; CDR3nt: TGCGCCAGCAGCTTGGGCGGCGGTTCGGTCACAGATACGCAGTATTTT
d_gene: -; j_gene: TRBJ2-1; abundance: -; v_gene: TRBV27; CDR3aa: CASSSSSYNEQFF; CDR3nt: TGTGCCAGCAGTTCCAGCTCCTACAATGAGCAGTTCTTC
d_gene: -; j_gene: TRBJ1-1; abundance: -; v_gene: TRBV27; CDR3aa: CASSFPGQNTEAFF; CDR3nt: TGTGCCAGCAGTTTCCCGGGACAGAACACTGAAGCTTTCTTT
d_gene: -; j_gene: TRBJ2-7; abundance: -; v_gene: TRBV2; CDR3aa: CASANYEQYF; CDR3nt: TGTGCCAGTGCGAACTACGAGCAGTACTTC
d_gene: TRBD2; j_gene: TRBJ2-1; abundance: -; v_gene: TRBV10-1; CDR3aa: CASSPGGSSYNEQFF; CDR3nt: TGCGCCAGCAGTCCGGGGGGGAGCTCCTACAATGAGCAGTTCTTC
d_gene: -; j_gene: TRBJ2-4; abundance: -; v_gene: TRBV5-3; CDR3aa: CARSLEGGREENIQYF; CDR3nt: TGTGCCAGAAGCTTGGAAGGGGGACGTGAGGAAAACATTCAGTACTTC